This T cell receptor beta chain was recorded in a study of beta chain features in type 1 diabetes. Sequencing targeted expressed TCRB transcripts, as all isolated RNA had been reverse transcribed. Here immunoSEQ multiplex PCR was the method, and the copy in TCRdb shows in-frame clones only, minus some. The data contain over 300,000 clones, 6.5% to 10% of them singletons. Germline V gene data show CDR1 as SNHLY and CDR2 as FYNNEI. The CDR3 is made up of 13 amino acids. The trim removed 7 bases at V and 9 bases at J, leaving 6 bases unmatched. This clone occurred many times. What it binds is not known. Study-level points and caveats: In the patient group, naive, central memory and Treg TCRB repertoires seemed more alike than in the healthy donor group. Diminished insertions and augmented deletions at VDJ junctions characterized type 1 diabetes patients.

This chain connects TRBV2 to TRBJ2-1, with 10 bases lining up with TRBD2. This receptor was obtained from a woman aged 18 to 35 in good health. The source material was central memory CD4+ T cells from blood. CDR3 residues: CASTRSGRVEQFF. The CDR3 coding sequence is TGTGCCAGCACGCGAAGCGGGAGGGTTGAGCAGTTCTTC.